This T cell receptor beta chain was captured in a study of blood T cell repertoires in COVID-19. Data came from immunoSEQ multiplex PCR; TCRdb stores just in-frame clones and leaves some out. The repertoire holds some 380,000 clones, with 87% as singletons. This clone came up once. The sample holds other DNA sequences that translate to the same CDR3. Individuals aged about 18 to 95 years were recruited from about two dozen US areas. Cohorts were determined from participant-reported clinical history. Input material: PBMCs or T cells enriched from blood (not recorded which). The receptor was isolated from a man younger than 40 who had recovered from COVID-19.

The CDR3 region is CASSPGQGGYGYTF. CDR3 bases: TGTGCCAGCAGCCCCGGACAGGGGGGCTATGGCTACACCTTC. This chain connects TRBV3-1 (or the pseudogene TRBV3-2) to TRBJ1-2, with 10 bases matching TRBD1. The CDR3 has 14 amino acids. Trimming cost V 4 bases and J 4 bases; bases outside gene matches: 3. Germline lookup yields CDR1 LGHDT and CDR2 YNNKEL (reference sequence).